The rows below give T cell receptor beta chains drawn from one sample of a study of OX40 agonist ivuxolimab in advanced cancers. Profiled with immunoSEQ multiplex PCR; TCRdb holds only in-frame clones, not every one. The table records about 96,000 clones, less than 95% of them present only once. Material: CD4+ or CD8+ T cells sorted from blood, obtained in a trial of the OX40 agonist ivuxolimab. Receptors originate from an adult with an advanced solid tumor such as melanoma, head and neck, liver or kidney cancer. Each CDR3 is given with its conserved first and last residue. D genes are given only for firm matches. Expanded clones are given a class, and other clones once, few, many or no size at all.

clone_size	cdr3_length	v_call	d_call	j_call	cdr3_aa	cdr3_nt
NA	17	TRBV28	TRBD1	TRBJ1-2	CASSLAGQGSLNYGYTF	TGTGCCAGCAGTTTAGCTGGACAGGGATCTCTTAACTATGGCTACACCTTC
NA	12	TRBV29-1	NA	TRBJ2-7	CSVGDGTYEQYF	TGCAGCGTTGGGGATGGGACCTACGAGCAGTACTTC
NA	14	TRBV30	TRBD2	TRBJ2-1	CAWSELAVYNEQFF	TGTGCCTGGAGTGAACTAGCGGTCTACAATGAGCAGTTCTTC
NA	14	TRBV5-4	NA	TRBJ2-1	CASSSQGGYNEQFF	TGTGCCAGCAGCTCGCAAGGGGGGTACAATGAGCAGTTCTTC
NA	15	TRBV5-1	TRBD1	TRBJ2-7	CASSSYIGTEGEQYF	TGCGCCAGCAGCTCATATATAGGGACAGAGGGCGAGCAGTACTTC
NA	12	TRBV7-8	NA	TRBJ2-1	CAILLSATKQFF	TGTGCCATCCTCCTGTCAGCAACCAAACAGTTCTTC
NA	13	TRBV7-7	NA	TRBJ2-5	CASSPDVQETQYF	TGTGCTAGCAGCCCGGACGTGCAAGAGACCCAGTACTTC
NA	17	TRBV5-1	TRBD2	TRBJ2-5	CASSWAGTSGGGETQYF	TGCGCCAGCAGCTGGGCCGGGACTAGCGGGGGAGGAGAGACCCAGTACTTC
NA	15	TRBV5-4	NA	TRBJ2-1	CASSLVGPSYNEQFF	TGTGCCAGCAGCTTGGTTGGTCCGTCCTACAATGAGCAGTTCTTC
NA	15	TRBV19	TRBD2	TRBJ2-2	CASSIIGRAAGELFF	TGTGCCAGTAGTATTATCGGGAGGGCCGCCGGGGAGCTGTTTTTT
once	14	TRBV2	NA	TRBJ1-2	CASSPSIFLYGYTF	TGTGCCAGCAGCCCCAGTATTTTCCTCTATGGCTACACCTTC
NA	13	TRBV30	NA	TRBJ2-7	CAWSVGPPYEQYF	TGTGCCTGGAGTGTCGGTCCCCCCTACGAGCAGTACTTC
NA	12	TRBV7-9	NA	TRBJ2-3	CASSYSTDTQYF	TGTGCCAGCAGCTATAGCACAGATACGCAGTATTTT
NA	16	TRBV4-3	NA	TRBJ2-3	CASSQERGASTDTQYF	TGCGCCAGCAGCCAAGAAAGAGGGGCTAGCACAGATACGCAGTATTTT
few	14	TRBV9	NA	TRBJ1-2	CASSSGQPPGGYTF	TGTGCCAGCAGCTCGGGACAACCCCCTGGTGGCTACACCTTC
NA	15	TRBV14	NA	TRBJ1-4	CASSAVRVANEKLFF	TGTGCCAGCAGCGCCGTCAGGGTGGCTAATGAAAAACTGTTTTTT
few	13	TRBV6-6	NA	TRBJ1-5	CASSYGGNQPQHF	TGTGCCAGCAGTTACGGGGGGAACCAGCCCCAGCATTTT
NA	14	TRBV5-6	NA	TRBJ1-2	CASSPRGWRQSYTF	TGTGCCAGCAGCCCACGGGGCTGGCGTCAAAGCTACACCTTC
NA	12	TRBV13	NA	TRBJ2-7	CASSSSSYEQYF	TGTGCCAGCAGCTCCAGCTCCTACGAGCAGTACTTC
NA	11	TRBV7-2	NA	TRBJ2-7	CASSLTYEQYF	TGTGCCAGCAGCTTAACGTACGAGCAGTACTTC
NA	16	TRBV6-1	NA	TRBJ2-7	CASSEAKGRGKDEQYF	TGTGCCAGCAGTGAAGCGAAAGGCAGGGGTAAGGACGAGCAGTACTTC
NA	15	TRBV30	TRBD1	TRBJ2-7	CAWSPGQGLIYEQYF	TGTGCCTGGAGCCCGGGACAGGGTTTAATCTACGAGCAGTACTTC
NA	13	TRBV5-4	NA	TRBJ1-3	CASSRASGNTIYF	TGTGCCAGCAGCCGTGCCTCTGGAAACACCATATATTTT
NA	18	TRBV30	TRBD1	TRBJ1-1	CAWSIDPTGVRMNTEAFF	TGTGCCTGGAGTATCGACCCTACAGGGGTCAGGATGAACACTGAAGCTTTCTTT
NA	13	TRBV6-5	NA	TRBJ2-5	CASSQFRAETQYF	TGTGCCAGCAGTCAGTTTCGCGCCGAGACCCAGTACTTC
NA	14	TRBV7-8	NA	TRBJ2-7	CASSLGVNGYEQYF	TGTGCCAGCAGCTTAGGTGTGAATGGGTACGAGCAGTACTTC